Below, one T cell receptor (beta chain) is given with its context. The record originates from a study of blood T cell repertoires in COVID-19. The Seattle patients joined while their infection was active and were tracked longitudinally afterward. The CDR3 runs 14 residues. V shed 4 bases and J 6 bases; nucleotides not matched to a gene: 6. Germline V gene data show CDR1 as LGHDT and CDR2 as YNNKEL (reference sequence). The authors' processing: For nucleated cells, counts were estimated from reference gene primer amplification. Assay used: immunoSEQ multiplex PCR; TCRdb lists only in-frame clones, some missing. That table supplies the V and J calls and clone size; D and trimming were determined from the DNA. The sample lists 200,000 to 250,000 clones, about nine tenths occurring once.

The chain employs TRBV3-1 (or the pseudogene TRBV3-2) and TRBJ2-7; 10 bases are shared with TRBD1. The receptor was isolated from a man aged 30-40 years with COVID-19, enrolled during active disease. Specimen: peripheral blood. The CDR3 DNA is TGTGCCAGCAGCCCTGGGACAGGGGCGAGCGAGCAGTACTTC. Its translation: CASSPGTGASEQYF.